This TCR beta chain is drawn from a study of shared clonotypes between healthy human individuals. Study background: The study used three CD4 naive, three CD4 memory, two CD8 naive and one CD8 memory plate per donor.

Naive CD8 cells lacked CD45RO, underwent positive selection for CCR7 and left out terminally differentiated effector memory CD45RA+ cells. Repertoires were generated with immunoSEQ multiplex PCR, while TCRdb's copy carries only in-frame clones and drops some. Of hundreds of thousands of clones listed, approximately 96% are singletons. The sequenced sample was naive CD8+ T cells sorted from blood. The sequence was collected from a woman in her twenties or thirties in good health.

CDR3: CASSLLGSLHEQYF. The DNA for the CDR3 is TGTGCCAGCAGTTTATTAGGCAGTCTCCACGAGCAGTACTTC. This sequence joins TRBV28 and TRBJ2-7; no definite D call. Germline CDR1 MDHEN, CDR2 SYDVKM. This CDR3 has 14 amino acids. V was shortened by 1 base and J by 5 bases, with 12 bases between the two germline ends.